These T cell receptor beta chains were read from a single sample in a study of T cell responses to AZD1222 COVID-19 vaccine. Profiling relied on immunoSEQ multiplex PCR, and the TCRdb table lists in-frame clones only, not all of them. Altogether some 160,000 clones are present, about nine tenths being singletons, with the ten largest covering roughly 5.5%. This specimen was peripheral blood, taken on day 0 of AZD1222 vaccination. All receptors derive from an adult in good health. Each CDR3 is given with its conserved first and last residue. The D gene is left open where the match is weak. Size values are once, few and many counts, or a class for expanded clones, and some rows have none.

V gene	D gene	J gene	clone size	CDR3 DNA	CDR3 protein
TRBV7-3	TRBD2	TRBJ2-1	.	TGTGCCAGCAGCTTAAGAGGGGGCCTTAGCGGGAGGGAGGGCGAGCAGTTCTTC	CASSLRGGLSGREGEQFF
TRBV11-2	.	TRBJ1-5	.	TGTGCCAGCAGCCCCGACGGTGATAGCAATCAGCCCCAGCATTTT	CASSPDGDSNQPQHF
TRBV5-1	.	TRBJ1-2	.	TGCGCCAGCAGCTTAACAGGACGAGAAGGCTACACCTTC	CASSLTGREGYTF
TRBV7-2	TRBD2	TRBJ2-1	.	TGTGCCAGCAGACCGACTAGCTTCGATGAGCAGTTCTTC	CASRPTSFDEQFF
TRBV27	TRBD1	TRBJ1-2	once	TGTGCCAGCAGTAGCCGGGACAGTAATGGCTACACCTTC	CASSSRDSNGYTF
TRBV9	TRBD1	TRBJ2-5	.	TGTGCCAGCAGCGGGACAGGGAGGGAGACCCAGTACTTC	CASSGTGRETQYF
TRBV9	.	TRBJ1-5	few	TGTGCCAGCAGCGTCAATGGAGATAGCAATCAGCCCCAGCATTTT	CASSVNGDSNQPQHF
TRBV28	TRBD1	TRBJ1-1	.	TGTGCCAGCAGTCCCACAGGGGTCGATGCTTTCTTT	CASSPTGVDAFF
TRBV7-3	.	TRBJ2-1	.	TGTGCCAGCAGCTTAGCCCCGGCAGGGCAAAACAATGAGCAGTTCTTC	CASSLAPAGQNNEQFF
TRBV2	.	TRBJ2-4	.	TGTGCCAGTACGGGCAAAAACATTCAGTACTTC	CASTGKNIQYF
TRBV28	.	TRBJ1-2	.	TGTGCCAGCAGTTCGGGACGAATAGACTATGGCTACACCTTC	CASSSGRIDYGYTF
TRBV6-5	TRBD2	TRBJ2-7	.	TGTGCCAGCAGCTGGGGCGGGACTAACTCCTACGAGCAGTACTTC	CASSWGGTNSYEQYF
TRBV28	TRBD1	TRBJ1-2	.	TGTGCCAGCAGCGTCGACAGGGGGCACGTCTATGGCTACACCTTC	CASSVDRGHVYGYTF
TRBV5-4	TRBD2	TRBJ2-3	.	TGTGCCAGCAGCTTGATGGCTAGCGGGGGTCCGAACACAGATACGCAGTATTTT	CASSLMASGGPNTDTQYF